The 32 T cell receptor beta chains given below trace back to one sample, sequenced in a study of blood T cells in healthy people across ages. A second about 6 to 12 cycle PCR used barcoded and J-beta primers. TCRdb re-analysed the 5' RACE reads in MiXCR, keeping a single row per CDR3 protein. This sample carries about 1.6 million distinct CDR3 sequences, 34% of them seen once, and the ten largest clones take roughly 12%. The sample taken for sequencing was blood. These receptors were obtained from a woman under 40 in good health.

This chain connects TRBV7-3 to TRBJ2-1, with TRBD2 identical over 7 bases. The CDR3 runs to 13 residues. Germline assignment: CDR1 SGHTA and CDR2 FQGTGA. The V and J ends lost 5 bases and 9 bases, in that order; junction bases with no gene match: 7. The CDR3: CASSATSVSEQFF. Here the CDR3 DNA reads TGTGCCAGCAGCGCTACTAGCGTCAGTGAGCAGTTCTTC.

J is TRBJ2-5 and V is TRBV7-9; 13 bases fit TRBD2. In germline, CDR1 is SEHNR, CDR2 FQNEAQ (reference sequence). Germline trimming cut 5 bases from V and 3 bases from J; bases unmatched to any gene: 9. The CDR3 is 17 residues long. In nucleotides, the CDR3 is TGTGCCAGCAGCCCGCAACTAGCGGGGGGGAGTAAAGAGACCCAGTACTTC. This translates into CASSPQLAGGSKETQYF.

This clonotype came up many times. V usage is TRBV29-1 and J usage is TRBJ2-7; maybe TRBD2 (5 bases). Germline V gene sequence: CDR1 SQVTM, CDR2 ANQGSEA. CDR3 length: 11 residues. With 6 bases removed from V and 12 bases from J, the gap between germline ends came to 18 bases. DNA of the CDR3: TGCAGCGTGATAGTCGGAGGACCCCGGTACTTC. Residues: CSVIVGGPRYF.

This clonotype was recorded a few times. The chain couples TRBV27 to TRBJ2-7; TRBD2 agrees at 7 bases. Trimming cost V 5 bases and J 0 bases; bases outside gene matches: 4. CDR3 size: 14 residues. Looked up from germline, CDR1 is MNHEY and CDR2 is SMNVEV (reference sequence). The CDR3 DNA is TGTGCCAGCAGTCGAGCGGGGAGCTCCTACGAGCAGTACTTC. This translates into CASSRAGSSYEQYF.

The gene calls are TRBV7-3 and TRBJ2-1; D gene uncertain. The CDR3 has 14 residues. The V end was cut by 5 bases, the J end by 5 bases, with 13 bases between. CDR1 SGHTA and CDR2 FQGTGA come from the germline V gene. In DNA form, the CDR3 reads TGTGCCAGCAGCGCAGACATCAGTAACAATGAGCAGTTCTTC. The encoded protein is CASSADISNNEQFF.

This clonotype came up many times. This chain uses TRBV7-9 with TRBJ1-2, with 7 bases lining up with TRBD1. V shed 1 base, J shed 8 bases, and the junction held 10 bases outside the gene matches. Germline CDR1 reads SEHNR; CDR2 reads FQNEAQ (reference sequence). The length of the CDR3 is 15 residues. CDR3 in amino acids: CASSLEGAPPEGYTF. For the CDR3, the DNA is TGTGCCAGCAGCTTAGAGGGGGCGCCCCCGGAGGGCTACACCTTC.

The chain is built from TRBV24-1 and TRBJ1-2; no reliable D call. Germline V gene data show CDR1 as KGHDR and CDR2 as SFDVKD. The CDR3 has 12 amino acids. Trimming shortened V by 2 bases and J by 5 bases, and 5 bases separated the two germline ends. CDR3 region: CATSDSLYGYTF. The CDR3 DNA follows: TGTGCCACCAGTGATTCTCTATATGGCTACACCTTC.

This clonotype was observed a single time. Germline is not matched at one junction end, which may reflect a read error. This chain links TRBV5-1 with TRBJ2-1; no definite D call. Germline V gene sequence: CDR1 SGHRS, CDR2 YFSETQ. The CDR3 is 15 residues long. The CDR3 bases are TGCGCCAACAGCTTGGCGCCCGGCTCCTACAATGAGCGGTTCTTC. Its protein product is CANSLAPGSYNERFF.

The gene calls are TRBV3-1 and TRBJ1-1; no clear D. The CDR3 contains 12 residues. Germline loops: CDR1 LGHDT, CDR2 YNNKEL (reference sequence). The germline V and J ends were trimmed by 1 base and 12 bases, with 12 bases remaining between them. The CDR3 coding sequence is TGTGCCAGCAGCCAAGTAATAGGAGAATCTTTCTTT. This translates into CASSQVIGESFF.

This clonotype showed up many times. This chain links TRBV5-5 with TRBJ2-5, with 9 bases that match TRBD2. With 5 bases clipped from V and 2 bases from J, the junction kept 4 bases outside the gene matches. Germline V gene sequence: CDR1 SGHKS, CDR2 YYEKEE (reference sequence). CDR3 length equals 14 residues. The CDR3 here is CASRRLAGQETQYF. The CDR3 region has the DNA TGTGCCAGCAGGAGGCTAGCGGGGCAAGAGACCCAGTACTTC. The variable domain in full, with the rest retrieved from reference TRBV5-5 and TRBJ2-5, is DAGVTQSPTHLIKTRGQQVTLRCSPISGHKSVSWYQQVLGQGPQFIFQYYEKEERGRGNFPDRFSARQFPNYSSELNVNALLLGDSALYLCASRRLAGQETQYFGPGTRLLVL.

This clonotype has only a few counts. The chain combines TRBV4-2 with TRBJ2-3; 10 bases are a match to TRBD1. The V and J ends lost 4 bases and 5 bases, in that order; junction bases with no gene match: 9. The CDR3 is 16 amino acids. Germline lookup yields CDR1 LGHNA and CDR2 YNFKEQ. CDR3 region: CASSLTTGGGGDTQYF. The CDR3 coding sequence is TGTGCCAGCAGCCTGACGACAGGGGGCGGGGGAGATACGCAGTATTTT.

The chain has TRBV7-3 and TRBJ1-1; no firm D call. The CDR3 sequence is 13 residues long. Germline V gives CDR1 SGHTA, CDR2 FQGTGA. Trimming took 9 bases from V and 0 from J, leaving 11 bases between them. DNA for the CDR3: TGTGCCAGTCGTAGGTCTATGAACACTGAAGCTTTCTTT. Translating it yields CASRRSMNTEAFF.

The table lists this clonotype with a few counts. This rearrangement joins TRBV7-9 to TRBJ2-1, with TRBD1 identical over 8 bases. Germline V gene lookup returns CDR1 SEHNR and CDR2 FQNEAQ (reference sequence). Unmatched junction bases numbered 7, after V lost 6 bases and J lost 3 bases. This CDR3 has 15 residues. In DNA, the CDR3 is TGTGCCAGCAGTTCGACCGGGACAGGCTACAATGAGCAGTTCTTC. This gives the protein CASSSTGTGYNEQFF. The entire variable domain, with the rest obtained from reference TRBV7-9 and TRBJ2-1, is as follows: DTGVSQNPRHKITKRGQNVTFRCDPISEHNRLYWYRQTLGQGPEFLTYFQNEAQLEKSRLLSDRFSAERPKGSFSTLEIQRTEQGDSAMYLCASSSTGTGYNEQFFGPGTRLTVL.

V gene TRBV5-6 combines with J gene TRBJ2-7; 7 nucleotides match TRBD1. This CDR3 spans 16 amino acids. V was pared by 7 bases and J by 6 bases, with 19 bases of the junction left unmatched. The germline V gene encodes CDR1 SGHDT and CDR2 YYEEEE. The CDR3 loop is CASSSQFAPGGVEQYF. CDR3 in DNA: TGTGCCAGCTCCTCGCAGTTCGCTCCAGGGGGTGTCGAGCAGTACTTC.

A few counts support this clonotype. The rearrangement joins TRBV27 to TRBJ2-1; 8 nucleotides line up with TRBD2. The V and J ends lost 5 bases and 4 bases, in that order; junction bases with no gene match: 7. The germline gives CDR1 MNHEY, CDR2 SMNVEV (reference sequence). The CDR3 is made up of 15 amino acids. The CDR3: CASSPFSGTYNEQFF. The CDR3 DNA sequence: TGTGCCAGCAGTCCCTTTAGCGGGACTTACAATGAGCAGTTCTTC.

The chain has TRBV4-1 and TRBJ2-7, with TRBD1 matching over 7 bases. V was clipped by 0 bases and J by 0 bases; unmatched bases: 8. From germline, CDR1 is MGHRA and CDR2 YSYEKL. This CDR3 comprises 17 residues. Written as DNA, the CDR3 is TGCGCCAGCAGCCAAGATTATTTGGCAGGGGGCTCCTACGAGCAGTACGTC. This gives the protein CASSQDYLAGGSYEQYV.

CDR3 protein: CASSPLDSRTEAFF. CDR3 nucleotides: TGCGCCAGCAGCCCGCTGGACAGCCGGACTGAAGCTTTCTTT. This chain links TRBV5-1 with TRBJ1-1, with D tentatively TRBD1 (6 bases). The germline V gene has CDR1 SGHRS and CDR2 YFSETQ. Trimming cost V 4 bases and J 5 bases, with 15 bases left between them. There are 14 residues in the CDR3.

The chain has TRBV20-1 and TRBJ2-3, with a weak D call TRBD2 (6 bases). The CDR3 is made up of 13 amino acids. The V end was cut by 3 bases, the J end by 6 bases, with 13 bases between. Germline V CDR1 and CDR2: DFQATT, SNEGSKA (reference sequence). DNA for the CDR3: TGCAGTGCTAGGAGGACTACAAAGGATACGCAGTATTTT. Protein: CSARRTTKDTQYF.

A note on this clonotype: The junction shows a germline mismatch at one end, possibly a read error. The V gene is TRBV27, the J gene TRBJ2-1; D gene ambiguous. The CDR3 is 13 residues long. Germline assignment: CDR1 MNHEY and CDR2 SMNVEV (reference sequence). CDR3 nucleotides: TGTGCCTGCAGTCCTCGGAACTACAATGAGCAGTTCTTC. Protein sequence: CACSPRNYNEQFF.

The V gene is TRBV20-1, the J gene TRBJ2-4, with unresolved D. CDR1 is DFQATT and CDR2 is SNEGSKA in the germline V gene (reference sequence). V was pared by 5 bases and J by 1 base, with 15 bases between. The CDR3 extends over 15 amino acids. CDR3 in amino acids: CSALKPLGAKNIQYF. The CDR3 nucleotides are TGCAGTGCTCTAAAACCGCTTGGGGCCAAAAACATTCAGTACTTC.

This clonotype was counted ten times or more. The V gene is TRBV27, the J gene TRBJ2-5, with D unclear. The CDR3 contains 10 residues. CDR1 is MNHEY and CDR2 is SMNVEV in the germline V gene (reference sequence). V lost 8 bases and J 5 bases, leaving 6 bases between the germline ends. CDR3 region: CASGWETQYF. The CDR3 coding sequence is TGTGCCAGCGGATGGGAGACCCAGTACTTC.

This sequence joins TRBV15 and TRBJ1-1; D possibly corresponds to TRBD1 (6 bases). CDR1 and CDR2 (germline): LNHNV, YYDKDF (reference sequence). The CDR3 is 14 amino acids. The ends were cut back, 1 base at V and 3 bases at J, with 9 bases in the middle. This CDR3 reads CATSRGQEDTEAFF. DNA of the CDR3: TGTGCCACCAGCAGAGGACAGGAGGACACTGAAGCTTTCTTT.

This clonotype was observed many times. V usage is TRBV25-1 and J usage is TRBJ1-5; D not resolved. Trimming stripped 4 bases from V and 4 bases from J, with 5 bases between. Germline-derived CDR1 and CDR2 are MGHDK and SYGVNS. CDR3 length equals 12 residues. The CDR3 nucleotides are TGTGCCAGCAGTGGGCGAAATCAGCCCCAGCATTTT. As protein: CASSGRNQPQHF.

The genes are TRBV20-1 and TRBJ1-1; the match to TRBD1 covers 8 bases. CDR3 length: 18 amino acids. The germline V gene has CDR1 DFQATT and CDR2 SNEGSKA (reference sequence). V was pared by 4 bases and J by 3 bases, with 19 bases of the junction left unmatched. The CDR3 nucleotides are TGCAGTGCTAAACGACAGGGGTATTGGGGGGAAGCGGACACTGAAGCTTTCTTT. Translating it yields CSAKRQGYWGEADTEAFF.

The count of this clonotype is one. A read error may explain this, as a much larger clone is one base away. The chain couples TRBV7-6 to TRBJ2-1, with D uncertain. V was trimmed by 4 bases and J by 0 bases, leaving 7 bases between them. Per the germline V gene, CDR1 is SGHVS and CDR2 is FNYEAQ. This CDR3 comprises 14 residues. The CDR3 bases are TGTGCCAGCAGCTGCGGTGACTCCTACAATGAGCAGTTCTTC. Amino acid sequence: CASSCGDSYNEQFF. Combining the CDR3 with reference TRBV7-6 and TRBJ2-1 gives the whole variable domain GAGVSQSPRYKVTKRGQDVALRCDPISGHVSLYWYRQALGQGPEFLTYFNYEAQQDKSGLPNDRFSAERPEGSISTLTIQRTEQRDSAMYRCASSCGDSYNEQFFGPGTRLTVL.

This clonotype was detected a few times. Possible read error: a much larger clone is one base away. The chain uses TRBV2 and TRBJ1-2; 8 bases align to TRBD1. V was clipped by 6 bases and J by 5 bases; unmatched bases: 8. Germline V gene sequence: CDR1 SNHLY, CDR2 FYNNEI. The CDR3 length is 14 residues. CDR3 in amino acids: CASREQGQAYGYTF. The CDR3 DNA follows: TGTGCCAGCAGGGAACAGGGACAGGCATATGGCTACACCTTC. The full variable domain, rest sourced from reference TRBV2 and TRBJ1-2, is EPEVTQTPSHQVTQMGQEVILRCVPISNHLYFYWYRQILGQKVEFLVSFYNNEISEKSEIFDDQFSVERPDGSNFTLKIRSTKLEDSAMYFCASREQGQAYGYTFGSGTRLTVV.

This clonotype was counted a few times. The V call is TRBV5-1, the J call TRBJ1-1, with a tentative D call TRBD1 (5 bases). V lost 2 bases and J 7 bases, leaving 15 bases between the germline ends. In germline, CDR1 is SGHRS, CDR2 YFSETQ. The CDR3 totals 14 residues. This chain's CDR3 is CASSFTGHSLEAFF. Written as DNA, the CDR3 is TGCGCCAGCAGCTTTACCGGACATTCCCTTGAAGCTTTCTTT.

V gene TRBV27 combines with J gene TRBJ2-3; 9 bases match TRBD2. CDR3 size: 15 residues. Unmatched junction bases numbered 13, after V lost 9 bases and J lost 6 bases. The germline V gene encodes CDR1 MNHEY and CDR2 SMNVEV (reference sequence). The CDR3 DNA follows: TGTGCCAGTTCAAAAGCTCTAGCGGGAATCGATACGCAGTATTTT. Encoded protein: CASSKALAGIDTQYF.

This clonotype came up a few times. The chain couples TRBV24-1 to TRBJ2-1; possible D gene TRBD1, 6 bases. The CDR3 is made up of 16 amino acids. Trimming took 3 bases from V and 2 from J, leaving 13 bases between them. Germline-derived CDR1 and CDR2 are KGHDR and SFDVKD. The CDR3, as DNA: TGTGCCACCAGTGATCCACAGGGTTACCCCTACAATGAGCAGTTCTTC. As protein: CATSDPQGYPYNEQFF.

This rearrangement joins TRBV28 to TRBJ2-5, with D perhaps TRBD1 (6 bases). Trimming shortened V by 3 bases and J by 6 bases, and 14 bases separated the two germline ends. This CDR3 contains 14 residues. Germline V gives CDR1 MDHEN, CDR2 SYDVKM. CDR3: CASSFKWGRKTQYF. CDR3 nucleotide sequence: TGTGCCAGCAGTTTTAAGTGGGGGCGAAAGACCCAGTACTTC.

This clonotype occurred many times. The chain carries TRBV4-1 and TRBJ2-6; tentative D call: TRBD1 (5 bases). This CDR3 is built from 18 residues. Germline loops: CDR1 MGHRA, CDR2 YSYEKL. Trimming removed 6 bases from V and 0 bases from J, with 18 bases in between. This chain's CDR3 is CASSPPGGHSSGANVLTF. DNA of the CDR3: TGCGCCAGCAGTCCCCCGGGCGGACACAGCTCTGGGGCCAACGTCCTGACTTTC.

This clonotype was counted a few times. A much bigger clone sits one base away, suggesting this may be a read error. The chain has TRBV20-1 and TRBJ2-1; 7 nucleotides match TRBD2. The ends lost 3 bases at V and 9 bases at J; junction bases unmatched: 14. The CDR3 is made up of 15 amino acids. Germline values: CDR1 DFQATT, CDR2 SNEGSKA (reference sequence). As DNA, the CDR3 is TGCAGTGCTAGCCCCCCAGCGGGAAGACACAGTGAGCAGTTCTTC. Protein product: CSASPPAGRHSEQFF.